This T cell receptor (beta chain) was found in a study of T cell repertoires in cytomegalovirus infection (dated by TCRdb to the late 2010s). For the study in its entirety: Alongside well-studied HLA-B-restricted epitopes, the peptide stimulations were aimed at recently identified HLA-C-restricted CMV epitopes, whose presentation resists viral immunomodulation. Donor HLA type was relevant to the analysis, as public TCR beta signatures indicated carriage of CMV infection together with the matching HLA type. The paper as a whole reports these results and caveats: The ex vivo response was dominated by HLA-C-restricted CMV-specific TCR beta clonotypes, which also provided the single most frequent clonotype in two of eight donors. Cumulative frequency of public TCR beta family members discriminated carriers of CMV infection plus the relevant HLA type in this cohort and an independent 352-donor cohort.

Data came from an Illumina HiSeq 1500. TCRdb reworked the public reads: Q25 trimming with fastp, MiXCR clone assembly, productive beta chains retained. Rows matching on CDR3 protein sequence are summarized as one entry with the most common DNA and genes. The sample table records 400,000 to 600,000 distinct CDR3 sequences; about 44% of these occur just once. The top ten clonotypes cover 35% to 50% of the sample. This clonotype showed up just a few times. Its antigen has not been determined. Base qualities are not provided; no much larger clone lies one nucleotide away. Deletion took 10 bases off V and 13 bases off J, with a span of 9 bases between the germline ends. The CDR3 covers 8 residues, taking in both the cysteine and the phenylalanine. CDR3 DNA only is kept here, 24 bases in frame from base 1. Taken from the germline V gene, the CDR1 and CDR2 loops are KGHDR and SFDVKD. The sample's treatment or condition, from its label and the paper: in vitro stimulation with specific CMV peptide epitopes to enrich CMV-specific T cells.

The sequence was collected from a human donor in good health (CMV status not recorded). Some clones in this sample may be carry-over from other donors' samples. The sequence joins TRBV24-1 to TRBJ1-2; there is no confident call for the D gene. This specimen was cultured PBMCs, taken from culture after CMV antigen stimulation. The CDR3 region has the sequence CATMQVTF. At the DNA level, the sequence is TGTGCCACGATGCAGGTCACCTTC.